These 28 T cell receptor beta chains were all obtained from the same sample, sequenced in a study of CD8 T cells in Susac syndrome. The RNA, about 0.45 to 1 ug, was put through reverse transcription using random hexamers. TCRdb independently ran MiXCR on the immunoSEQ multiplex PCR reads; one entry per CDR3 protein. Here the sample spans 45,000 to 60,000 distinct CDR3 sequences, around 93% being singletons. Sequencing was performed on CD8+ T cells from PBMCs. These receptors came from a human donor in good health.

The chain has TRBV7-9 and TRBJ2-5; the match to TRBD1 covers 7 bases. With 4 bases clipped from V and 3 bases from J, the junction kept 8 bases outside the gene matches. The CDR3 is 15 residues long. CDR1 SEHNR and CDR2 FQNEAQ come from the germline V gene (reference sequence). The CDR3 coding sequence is TGTGCCAGCAGCTATTCTCCGACAGGGAAAGAGACCCAGTACTTC. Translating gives CASSYSPTGKETQYF.

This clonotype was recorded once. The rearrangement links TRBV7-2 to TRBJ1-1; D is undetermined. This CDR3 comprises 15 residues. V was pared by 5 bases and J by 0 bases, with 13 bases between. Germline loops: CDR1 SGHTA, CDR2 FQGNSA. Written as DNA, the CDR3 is TGTGCCAGCAGCCCATGGGAGGGCATGAACACTGAAGCTTTCTTT. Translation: CASSPWEGMNTEAFF.

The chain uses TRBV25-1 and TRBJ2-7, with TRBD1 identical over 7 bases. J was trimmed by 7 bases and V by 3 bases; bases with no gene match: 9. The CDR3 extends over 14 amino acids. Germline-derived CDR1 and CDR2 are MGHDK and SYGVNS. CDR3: CASSEGQITVEQYF. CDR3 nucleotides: TGTGCCAGCAGTGAGGGACAGATTACGGTAGAGCAGTACTTC.

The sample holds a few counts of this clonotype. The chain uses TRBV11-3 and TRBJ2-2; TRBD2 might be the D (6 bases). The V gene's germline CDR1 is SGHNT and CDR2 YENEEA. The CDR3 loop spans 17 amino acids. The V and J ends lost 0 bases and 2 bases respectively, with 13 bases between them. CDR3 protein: CASSLDWLAYNTGELFF. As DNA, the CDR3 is TGTGCCAGCAGCTTAGATTGGCTAGCGTACAACACCGGGGAGCTGTTTTTT.

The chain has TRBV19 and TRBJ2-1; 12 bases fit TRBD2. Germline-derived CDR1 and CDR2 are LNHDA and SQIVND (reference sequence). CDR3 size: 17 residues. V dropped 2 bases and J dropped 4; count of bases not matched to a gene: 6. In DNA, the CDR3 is TGTGCCAGTAGTATACAGGGACTAGCGGGCCCTTACAATGAGCAGTTCTTC. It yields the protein CASSIQGLAGPYNEQFF. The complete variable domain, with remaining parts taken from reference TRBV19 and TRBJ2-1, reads DGGITQSPKYLFRKEGQNVTLSCEQNLNHDAMYWYRQDPGQGLRLIYYSQIVNDFQKGDIAEGYSVSREKKESFPLTVTSAQKNPTAFYLCASSIQGLAGPYNEQFFGPGTRLTVL.

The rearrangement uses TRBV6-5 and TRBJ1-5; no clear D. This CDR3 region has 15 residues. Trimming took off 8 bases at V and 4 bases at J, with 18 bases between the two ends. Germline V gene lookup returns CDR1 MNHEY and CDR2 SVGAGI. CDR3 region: CASSSYLGANQPQHF. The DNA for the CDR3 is TGTGCCAGCTCTAGTTATCTGGGCGCAAATCAGCCCCAGCATTTT.

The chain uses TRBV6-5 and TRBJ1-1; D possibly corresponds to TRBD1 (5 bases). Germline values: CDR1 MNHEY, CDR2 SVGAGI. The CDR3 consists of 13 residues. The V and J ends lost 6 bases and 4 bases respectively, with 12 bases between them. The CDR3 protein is CASRLDSRTEAFF. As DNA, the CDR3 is TGTGCCAGCAGACTTGACAGTCGCACTGAAGCTTTCTTT.

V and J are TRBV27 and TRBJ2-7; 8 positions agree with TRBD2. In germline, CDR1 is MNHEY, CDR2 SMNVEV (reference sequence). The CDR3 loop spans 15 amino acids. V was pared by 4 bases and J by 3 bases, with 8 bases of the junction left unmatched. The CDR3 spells CASSSPRLAIYEQYF. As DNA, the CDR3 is TGTGCCAGCAGTTCCCCCAGACTAGCGATCTACGAGCAGTACTTC.

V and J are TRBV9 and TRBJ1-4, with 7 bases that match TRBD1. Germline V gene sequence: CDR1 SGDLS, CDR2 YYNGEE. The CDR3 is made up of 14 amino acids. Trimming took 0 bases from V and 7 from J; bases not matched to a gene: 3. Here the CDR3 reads CASSVAGTAEKLFF. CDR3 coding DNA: TGTGCCAGCAGCGTAGCAGGGACAGCTGAAAAACTGTTTTTT.

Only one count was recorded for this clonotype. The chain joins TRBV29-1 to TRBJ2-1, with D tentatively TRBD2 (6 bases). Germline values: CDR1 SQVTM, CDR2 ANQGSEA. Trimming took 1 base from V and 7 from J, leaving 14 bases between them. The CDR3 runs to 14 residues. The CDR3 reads CSVEGLAGTNEQFF. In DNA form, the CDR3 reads TGCAGCGTTGAAGGGTTGGCAGGGACTAATGAGCAGTTCTTC.

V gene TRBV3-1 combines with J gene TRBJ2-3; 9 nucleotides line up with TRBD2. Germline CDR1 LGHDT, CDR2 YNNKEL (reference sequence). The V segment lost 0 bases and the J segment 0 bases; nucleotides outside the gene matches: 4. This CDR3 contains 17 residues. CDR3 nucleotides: TGTGCCAGCAGCCAAGAGCTAACTAGCGGGAGCACAGATACGCAGTATTTT. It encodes CASSQELTSGSTDTQYF.

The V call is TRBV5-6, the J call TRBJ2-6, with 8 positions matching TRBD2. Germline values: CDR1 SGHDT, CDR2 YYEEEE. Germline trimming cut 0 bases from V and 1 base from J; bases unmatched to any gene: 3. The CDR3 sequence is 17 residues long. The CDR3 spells CASSLAGGESGANVLTF. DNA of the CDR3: TGTGCCAGCAGCTTGGCCGGGGGGGAGTCTGGGGCCAACGTCCTGACTTTC.

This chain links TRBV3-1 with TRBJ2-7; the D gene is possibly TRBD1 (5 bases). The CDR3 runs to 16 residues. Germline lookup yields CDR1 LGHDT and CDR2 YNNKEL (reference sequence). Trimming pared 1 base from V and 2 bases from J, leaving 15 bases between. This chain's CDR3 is CASSQAGRVPTYEQYF. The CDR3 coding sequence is TGTGCCAGCAGCCAAGCGGGCAGGGTCCCCACCTACGAGCAGTACTTC.

The CDR3 sequence: CASSFGVYNEQFF. The CDR3 DNA follows: TGTGCCAGCAGCTTCGGGGTTTACAATGAGCAGTTCTTC. The J gene is TRBJ2-1, the V gene TRBV5-4, with D perhaps matching TRBD2 (5 bases). Germline lookup yields CDR1 SGHNT and CDR2 YYREEE (reference sequence). V was trimmed by 2 bases and J by 4 bases, leaving 7 bases between them. The CDR3 contains 13 residues. The variable domain in full, completed from reference TRBV5-4 and TRBJ2-1, reads ETGVTQSPTHLIKTRGQQVTLRCSSQSGHNTVSWYQQALGQGPQFIFQYYREEENGRGNFPPRFSGLQFPNYSSELNVNALELDDSALYLCASSFGVYNEQFFGPGTRLTVL.

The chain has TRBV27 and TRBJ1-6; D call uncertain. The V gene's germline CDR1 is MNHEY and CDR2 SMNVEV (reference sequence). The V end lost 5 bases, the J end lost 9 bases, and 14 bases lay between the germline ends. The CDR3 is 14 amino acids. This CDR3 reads CASSPVPDVSPLHF. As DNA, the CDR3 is TGTGCCAGCAGTCCCGTCCCGGACGTTTCACCCCTCCACTTT.

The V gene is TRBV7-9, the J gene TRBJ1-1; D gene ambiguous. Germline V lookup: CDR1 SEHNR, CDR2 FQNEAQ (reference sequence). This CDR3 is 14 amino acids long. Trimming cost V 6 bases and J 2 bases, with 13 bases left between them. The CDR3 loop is CASSGLASNTEAFF. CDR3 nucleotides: TGTGCCAGCAGTGGGCTAGCGAGTAACACTGAAGCTTTCTTT.

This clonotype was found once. The DNA for the CDR3 is TGTGCCAGCAACCTAATTGGGTCTAGCGGGACCTCCTCCTACAATGAGCAGTTCTTC. It is translated as CASNLIGSSGTSSYNEQFF. This rearrangement joins TRBV27 to TRBJ2-1, with TRBD2 matching 9 bases. V lost 7 bases and J lost 0; bases outside the gene matches: 16. The CDR3 consists of 19 residues. The V gene's germline CDR1 is MNHEY and CDR2 SMNVEV (reference sequence).

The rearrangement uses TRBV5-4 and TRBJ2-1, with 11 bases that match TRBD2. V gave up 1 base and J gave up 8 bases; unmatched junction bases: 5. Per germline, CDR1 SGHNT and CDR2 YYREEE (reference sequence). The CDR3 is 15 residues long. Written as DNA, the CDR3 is TGTGCCAGCAGCTTGAAAACACTAGCGGGAGATGAGCAGTTCTTC. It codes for CASSLKTLAGDEQFF.

The CDR3 nucleotides are TGTGCCAGCAGTATCGCTGTGGGCGAGCAGTACTTC. Protein sequence: CASSIAVGEQYF. This rearrangement joins TRBV12-3 or TRBV12-4 to TRBJ2-7; D gene ambiguous. Trimming removed 5 bases from V and 6 bases from J, with 11 bases in between. CDR3 length: 12 residues.

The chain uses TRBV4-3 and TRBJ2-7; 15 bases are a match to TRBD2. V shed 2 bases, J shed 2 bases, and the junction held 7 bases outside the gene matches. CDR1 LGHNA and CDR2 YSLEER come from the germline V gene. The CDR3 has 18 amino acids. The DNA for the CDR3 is TGCGCCAGCAGCCAAACCCGGACTAGCGGGAGGGCAACCTACGAGCAGTACTTC. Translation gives CASSQTRTSGRATYEQYF.

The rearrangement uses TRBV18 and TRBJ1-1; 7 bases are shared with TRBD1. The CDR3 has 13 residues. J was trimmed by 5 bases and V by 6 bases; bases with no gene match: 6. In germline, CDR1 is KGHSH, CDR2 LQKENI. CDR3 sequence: CASSEGGGTEAFF. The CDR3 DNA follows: TGTGCCAGCTCGGAAGGGGGCGGAACTGAAGCTTTCTTT.

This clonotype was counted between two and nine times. In nucleotides, the CDR3 is TGTGCCAGCAGCTTAGGGGAAATCACTGAAGCTTTCTTT. Its translation: CASSLGEITEAFF. The chain carries TRBV7-8 and TRBJ1-1; D is unresolved. CDR1 and CDR2 (germline): SGHVS, FQNEAQ. Trimming shortened V by 1 base and J by 4 bases, and 7 bases separated the two germline ends. This CDR3 contains 13 residues.

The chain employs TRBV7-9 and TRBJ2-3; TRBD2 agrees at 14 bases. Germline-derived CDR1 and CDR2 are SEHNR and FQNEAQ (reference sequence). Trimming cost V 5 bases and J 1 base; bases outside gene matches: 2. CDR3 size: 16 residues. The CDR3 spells CASSPTSGRGTDTQYF. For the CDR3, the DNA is TGTGCCAGCAGCCCGACTAGCGGGAGGGGCACAGATACGCAGTATTTT.

The CDR3 DNA follows: TGTGCCAGCAGCTTAGGTCTAGCGGGAGTGACCATTCAGTACTTC. It translates to CASSLGLAGVTIQYF. The genes are TRBV7-9 and TRBJ2-4; the match to TRBD2 covers 10 bases. The CDR3 loop spans 15 amino acids. CDR1 SEHNR and CDR2 FQNEAQ come from the germline V gene (reference sequence). The ends lost 1 base at V and 9 bases at J; junction bases unmatched: 6.

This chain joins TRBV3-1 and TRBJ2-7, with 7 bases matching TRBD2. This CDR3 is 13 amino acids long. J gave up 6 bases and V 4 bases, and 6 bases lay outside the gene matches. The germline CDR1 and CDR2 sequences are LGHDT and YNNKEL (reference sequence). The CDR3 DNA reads TGTGCCAGCAGCCCGACAGCGGGAACCGAGCAGTACTTC. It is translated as CASSPTAGTEQYF.

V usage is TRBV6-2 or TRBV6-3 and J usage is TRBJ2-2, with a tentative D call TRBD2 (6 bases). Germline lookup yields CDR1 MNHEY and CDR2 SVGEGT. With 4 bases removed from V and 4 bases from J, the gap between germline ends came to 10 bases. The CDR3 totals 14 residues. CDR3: CASSSGLFTGELFF. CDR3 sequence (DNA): TGTGCCAGCAGTTCGGGACTTTTCACCGGGGAGCTGTTTTTT.

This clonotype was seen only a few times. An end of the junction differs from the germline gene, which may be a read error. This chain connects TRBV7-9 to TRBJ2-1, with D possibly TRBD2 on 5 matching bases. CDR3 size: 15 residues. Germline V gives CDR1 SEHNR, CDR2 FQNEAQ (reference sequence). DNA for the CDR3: TGTGCTAGCAGTCCAACCTTCCGGGAACGCGATGAGCAGTTCTTC. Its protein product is CASSPTFRERDEQFF.

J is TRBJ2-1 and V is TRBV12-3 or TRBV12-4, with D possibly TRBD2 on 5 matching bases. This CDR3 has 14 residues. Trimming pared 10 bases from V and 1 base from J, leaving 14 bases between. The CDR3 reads CANKPPGSYNEQFF. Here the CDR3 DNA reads TGTGCCAATAAGCCGCCGGGGTCCTACAATGAGCAGTTCTTC.